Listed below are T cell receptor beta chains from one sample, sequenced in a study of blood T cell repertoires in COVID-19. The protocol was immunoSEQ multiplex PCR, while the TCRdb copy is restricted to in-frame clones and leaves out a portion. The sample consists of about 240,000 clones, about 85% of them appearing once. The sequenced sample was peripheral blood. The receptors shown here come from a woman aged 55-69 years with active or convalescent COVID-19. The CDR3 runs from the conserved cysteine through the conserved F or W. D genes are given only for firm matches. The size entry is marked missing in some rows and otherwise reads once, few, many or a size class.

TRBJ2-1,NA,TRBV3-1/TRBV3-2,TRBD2,CASSQALAGGEFYNEQFF,TGTGCCAGCAGCCAAGCACTAGCGGGGGGTGAGTTTTACAATGAGCAGTTCTTC
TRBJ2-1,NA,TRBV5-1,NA,CASSLEGVPGSEQFF,TGCGCCAGCAGCTTGGAGGGGGTCCCAGGATCTGAGCAGTTCTTC
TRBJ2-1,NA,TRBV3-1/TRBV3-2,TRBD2,CASSQGIAGGRNEQFF,TGTGCCAGCAGCCAGGGGATAGCGGGGGGGCGTAATGAGCAGTTCTTC
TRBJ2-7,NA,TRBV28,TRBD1,CASSLTGGGEQYF,TGTGCCAGCAGTCTTACAGGGGGAGGCGAGCAGTACTTC
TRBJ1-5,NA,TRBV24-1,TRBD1,CATSDTQGASNQPQHF,TGTGCCACCAGTGATACCCAGGGGGCGAGCAATCAGCCCCAGCATTTT
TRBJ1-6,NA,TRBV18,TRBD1,CASSSSGQGGHSPLHF,TGTGCCAGCTCATCCTCGGGACAGGGGGGACATTCACCCCTCCACTTT
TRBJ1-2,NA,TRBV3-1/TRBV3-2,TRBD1,CASSPTGGAGGYTF,TGTGCCAGCAGCCCGACAGGGGGCGCAGGTGGCTACACCTTC
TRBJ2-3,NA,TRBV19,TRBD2,CASRTSGGLTDTQYF,TGTGCCAGTAGGACTAGCGGGGGGCTCACAGATACGCAGTATTTT
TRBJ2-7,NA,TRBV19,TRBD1,CASNTGTGHEQYF,TGTGCCAGTAACACCGGGACAGGGCACGAGCAGTACTTC
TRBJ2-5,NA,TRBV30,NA,CAAAGGARETQYF,TGTGCGGCGGCCGGGGGAGCCAGGGAGACCCAGTACTTC
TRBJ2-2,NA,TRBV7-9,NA,CASSLAFNTGELFF,TGTGCCAGCAGCTTAGCCTTTAACACCGGGGAGCTGTTTTTT
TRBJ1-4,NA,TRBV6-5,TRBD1,CASRSGGWGKLFF,TGTGCCAGCAGGTCAGGGGGATGGGGAAAACTGTTTTTT
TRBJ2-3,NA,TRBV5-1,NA,CASRGTLGGDTQYF,TGCGCCAGCAGAGGGACTTTGGGGGGAGATACGCAGTATTTT
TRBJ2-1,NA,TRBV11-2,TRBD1,CASSSDRGVHNEQFF,TGTGCCAGCAGTTCGGACAGGGGGGTCCACAATGAGCAGTTCTTC
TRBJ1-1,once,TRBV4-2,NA,CASSLGSRAFF,TGTGCCAGCAGCCTCGGTTCTCGAGCTTTCTTT
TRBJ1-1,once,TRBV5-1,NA,CASSAEPTGNTEAFF,TGCGCCAGCAGCGCCGAACCTACAGGGAACACTGAAGCTTTCTTT
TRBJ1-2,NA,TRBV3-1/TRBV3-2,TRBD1,CASSQGSSGTGGAYGYTF,TGTGCCAGCAGCCAAGGCTCAAGCGGGACAGGGGGCGCCTATGGCTACACCTTC
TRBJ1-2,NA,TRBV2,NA,CASSELVEVSYYGYTF,TGTGCCAGCAGTGAATTGGTGGAGGTTTCCTACTATGGCTACACCTTC
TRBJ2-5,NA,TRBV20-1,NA,CSALEVETQYF,TGCAGTGCCTTGGAGGTGGAGACCCAGTACTTC
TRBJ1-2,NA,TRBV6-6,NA,CATDDPGPRRGYTF,TGTGCCACCGACGATCCGGGTCCTAGGAGGGGCTACACCTTC
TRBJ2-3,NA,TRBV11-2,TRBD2,CASSTGLAGGADTQYF,TGTGCCAGCAGCACCGGACTAGCGGGAGGAGCAGATACGCAGTATTTT
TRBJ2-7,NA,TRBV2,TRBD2,CASRAIAGGSLAKYVQYF,TGTGCCAGCAGGGCGATTGCCGGCGGGAGTCTGGCCAAGTATGTGCAGTACTTC
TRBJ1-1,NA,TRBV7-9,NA,CASSSPTHRDTEAFF,TGTGCCAGCAGCTCTCCCACCCACAGGGACACTGAAGCTTTCTTT
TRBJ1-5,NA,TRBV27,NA,CASRSGAGNQPQHF,TGTGCCAGCAGAAGTGGGGCGGGCAATCAGCCCCAGCATTTT
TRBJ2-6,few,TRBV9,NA,CASSPRESRTLSGANVLTF,TGTGCCAGCAGCCCTAGAGAAAGCCGAACCCTCTCTGGGGCCAACGTCCTGACTTTC
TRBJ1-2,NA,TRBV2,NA,CASSQQAGNYGYTF,TGTGCCAGCAGTCAACAGGCTGGGAACTATGGCTACACCTTC
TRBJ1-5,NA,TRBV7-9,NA,CASSFGRNQPQHF,TGTGCCAGCAGCTTCGGCAGGAATCAGCCCCAGCATTTT
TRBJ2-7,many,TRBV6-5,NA,CASGLRLELYEQYF,TGTGCCAGCGGATTAAGACTCGAACTCTACGAGCAGTACTTC
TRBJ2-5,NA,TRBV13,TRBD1,CASSPRDSQETQYF,TGTGCCAGCAGCCCAAGGGACAGCCAAGAGACCCAGTACTTC
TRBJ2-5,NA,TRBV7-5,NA,CARSLGPRQSQETQYF,TGTGCCAGAAGCTTAGGTCCCCGACAGTCCCAAGAGACCCAGTACTTC
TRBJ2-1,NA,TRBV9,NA,CASSPRLAQSSYNEQFF,TGTGCCAGCAGCCCCCGACTTGCCCAAAGCTCCTACAATGAGCAGTTCTTC
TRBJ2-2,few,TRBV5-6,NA,CASSLYAEVGELFF,TGTGCCAGCAGCTTGTATGCGGAAGTCGGGGAGCTGTTTTTT
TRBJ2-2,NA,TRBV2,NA,CASNQGHGELFF,TGTGCCAGCAACCAGGGTCACGGGGAGCTGTTTTTT